One sample yielded the 16 T cell receptor beta chains listed below, sequenced in a study of blood T cell repertoires in COVID-19. Clones were read by immunoSEQ multiplex PCR, and TCRdb kept only the in-frame ones, dropping some. The sample lists about 320,000 clones, about nine tenths occurring once. Sequenced sample: PBMCs or T cells enriched from blood (not recorded which). The receptors come from a woman aged 18-29 years who had recovered from COVID-19.

This chain joins TRBV25-1 and TRBJ1-1; D is perhaps TRBD1 (5 bases). Germline CDR1 MGHDK, CDR2 SYGVNS. CDR3 length equals 14 residues. Trimming took off 1 base at V and 5 bases at J, with 11 bases between the two ends. DNA for the CDR3: TGTGCCAGCAGTGAATCTTTCGACAGTACTGAAGCTTTCTTT. It yields the protein CASSESFDSTEAFF.

Concerning this clone itself: An end of the junction does not agree with germline; a read error may underlie this. The chain carries TRBV5-1 and TRBJ1-6; tentatively, D is TRBD1 (5 bases). The V gene's germline CDR1 is SGHRS and CDR2 YFSETQ. The CDR3 is made up of 14 amino acids. CDR3 nucleotides: TGCGCCAGCAGTTTGGGACGGACAAATTCACCCCTCCACTTT. Encoded protein: CASSLGRTNSPLHF.

The chain carries TRBV23-1 and TRBJ1-4; no reliable D call. TRBV23-1 is assigned to the ORF class and has an uncertain function. The CDR3 is 10 residues long. The CDR3 coding sequence is TGCGACGAGGGAGGTGAAAAACTGTTTTTT. It yields the protein CDEGGEKLFF.

Comment on this clone: The sample carries other DNA sequences with the same CDR3. CDR3 DNA: TGTGCCAGCAGCGTCCAGGGTAATAATTCACCCCTCCACTTT. It codes for CASSVQGNNSPLHF. V usage is TRBV9 and J usage is TRBJ1-6; D is possibly TRBD1 (5 bases). The germline gives CDR1 SGDLS, CDR2 YYNGEE. Between the trimmed V and J ends, which lost 2 bases and 5 bases, there was a span of 8 bases. The CDR3 spans 14 residues.

Concerning this clone: The junction and the germline gene differ at one end; a read error may be behind it. V and J are TRBV5-5 and TRBJ2-1, with TRBD1 identical over 8 bases. This CDR3 is built from 13 residues. Germline CDR1 is SGHKS and CDR2 is YYEKEE (reference sequence). This chain's CDR3 is CASSLFYETGAVF. The CDR3 DNA sequence: TGTGCCAGCAGCTTGTTTTACGAGACAGGGGCTGTCTTC.

This clone was found once. The chain carries TRBV18 and TRBJ1-4, with 10 bases aligning to TRBD1. Germline V gives CDR1 KGHSH, CDR2 LQKENI. The CDR3 runs to 14 residues. Unmatched junction bases numbered 2, after V lost 3 bases and J lost 7 bases. The CDR3 bases are TGTGCCAGCTCACCGGGGACAGGGGCTGAAAAACTGTTTTTT. It yields the protein CASSPGTGAEKLFF.

The table lists this clone with a count of one. This chain connects TRBV9 to TRBJ2-1; D possibly corresponds to TRBD1 (5 bases). The germline CDR1 and CDR2 sequences are SGDLS and YYNGEE. This CDR3 spans 14 amino acids. The V end lost 5 bases, the J end lost 4 bases, and 13 bases lay between the germline ends. CDR3 coding DNA: TGTGCCAGCAGTGCAGGGTTTGGTTACAATGAGCAGTTCTTC. It is translated as CASSAGFGYNEQFF.

The chain carries TRBV28 and TRBJ2-1, with 8 bases lining up with TRBD2. Germline loops: CDR1 MDHEN, CDR2 SYDVKM. J was trimmed by 6 bases and V by 5 bases; bases with no gene match: 3. The CDR3 covers 13 residues. The CDR3, as DNA: TGTGCCAGCAGTGGGACTAGTATCAATGAGCAGTTCTTC. Amino acids: CASSGTSINEQFF. Full variable domain (outside the CDR3, taken from reference TRBV28 and TRBJ2-1): DVKVTQSSRYLVKRTGEKVFLECVQDMDHENMFWYRQDPGLGLRLIYFSYDVKMKEKGDIPEGYSVSREKKERFSLILESASTNQTSMYLCASSGTSINEQFFGPGTRLTVL.

The rearrangement joins TRBV30 to TRBJ1-5; 9 bases are shared with TRBD1. This CDR3 spans 19 amino acids. The V gene's germline CDR1 is GTSNPN and CDR2 SVGIG (reference sequence). V lost 0 bases, J lost 4 bases, and 16 bases stayed unmatched. The CDR3 nucleotides are TGTGCCTGGAGTGTACCCCCCGGACAGGGGTGGTTGGGGAATCAGCCCCAGCATTTT. This gives the protein CAWSVPPGQGWLGNQPQHF. The whole variable domain, filled in from reference TRBV30 and TRBJ1-5, reads SQTIHQWPATLVQPVGSPLSLECTVEGTSNPNLYWYRQAAGRGLQLLFYSVGIGQISSEVPQNLSASRPQDRQFILSSKKLLLSDSGFYLCAWSVPPGQGWLGNQPQHFGDGTRLSIL.

The gene calls are TRBV18 and TRBJ2-1; a possible D gene is TRBD2 (5 bases). The germline V and J ends were trimmed by 3 bases and 10 bases, with 16 bases remaining between them. Germline V gene data show CDR1 as KGHSH and CDR2 as LQKENI. This CDR3 region has 14 residues. CDR3 nucleotide sequence: TGTGCCAGCTCACCCTCCCTTCTAGCTGAGGAGCAGTTCTTC. It is translated as CASSPSLLAEEQFF.

The chain recombines TRBV4-2 with TRBJ1-1; D might be TRBD1 (6 bases). Trimming took 5 bases from V and 5 from J, leaving 12 bases between them. Germline V CDR1 and CDR2: LGHNA, YNFKEQ. The CDR3 is made up of 13 amino acids. Written as DNA, the CDR3 is TGTGCCAGCAGCGTTTCAGGGGAAACTGAAGCTTTCTTT. Its translation is CASSVSGETEAFF.

CDR3 region: CASSSDPGRLGGYTF. As DNA, the CDR3 is TGTGCCAGCAGCTCAGACCCCGGGAGACTCGGCGGCTACACCTTC. V gene TRBV7-9 combines with J gene TRBJ1-2; unclear D gene. V lost 4 bases to trimming and J lost 8 bases, with 20 bases between them. Germline CDR1 SEHNR, CDR2 FQNEAQ (reference sequence). CDR3 size: 15 residues.

The rearrangement uses TRBV12-3 or TRBV12-4 and TRBJ1-1, with 9 bases that match TRBD1. Trimming at V came to 6 bases and at J to 10 bases, leaving 9 bases not matched to a gene. The CDR3 extends over 13 amino acids. The chain's CDR3 is CASSSRDRVRAFF. Written as DNA, the CDR3 is TGTGCCAGCAGCTCCCGGGACAGGGTGAGAGCTTTCTTT.

The V call is TRBV7-2, the J call TRBJ2-7; 11 bases fit TRBD2. The junction had 3 bases not matched to a gene; V was cut back by 3 bases and J by 2 bases. CDR3 length: 15 amino acids. From germline, CDR1 is SGHTA and CDR2 FQGNSA. The CDR3 sequence: CASSFSTSGAYEQYF. The DNA of the CDR3 is TGTGCCAGCAGCTTCTCGACTAGCGGGGCCTACGAGCAGTACTTC.

The chain couples TRBV29-1 to TRBJ1-2; 11 bases fit TRBD1. After removal of 7 bases from V and 7 bases from J, the junction contained 8 bases not matched to a gene. There are 13 residues in the CDR3. Germline CDR1 SQVTM, CDR2 ANQGSEA. The CDR3 here is CSAVGQGEGGYTF. CDR3 bases: TGCAGCGCAGTGGGACAGGGGGAGGGTGGCTACACCTTC.

The rearrangement joins TRBV11-3 to TRBJ2-1; 15 positions agree with TRBD2. Germline V gene lookup returns CDR1 SGHNT and CDR2 YENEEA. V dropped 5 bases and J dropped 6; count of bases not matched to a gene: 8. The CDR3 sequence is 17 residues long. The CDR3 sequence: CASSRTSGRATINEQFF. CDR3 DNA sequence: TGTGCCAGCAGCAGGACTAGCGGGAGGGCGACAATCAATGAGCAGTTCTTC. Together with reference TRBV11-3 and TRBJ2-1, the CDR3 gives the full variable domain: EAGVVQSPRYKIIEKKQPVAFWCNPISGHNTLYWYLQNLGQGPELLIRYENEEAVDDSQLPKDRFSAERLKGVDSTLKIQPAELGDSAVYLCASSRTSGRATINEQFFGPGTRLTVL.